The rows below give T cell receptor beta chains drawn from one sample of a study of regulatory T cells in long-lasting Graves disease. Each CDR3 protein gets one entry after TCRdb re-called the multiplex PCR reads with MiXCR. The table records about 420,000 distinct CDR3 sequences, less than 25% of them present only once. Sequenced material: peripheral blood mononuclear cells (PBMCs), taken when the disease was refractory, from a patient treated with antithyroid drugs. The receptors were gathered from a female donor with Graves disease. Both conserved end residues are trimmed from each CDR3. Only part of the rows carry a size: once, few, many, or a class if the clone is expanded.

abundance: .; v_gene: TRBV6-2/TRBV6-3; j_gene: TRBJ1-5; CDR3aa: ASSPRGQGSNQPQH
abundance: many; v_gene: TRBV6-1; j_gene: TRBJ1-2; CDR3aa: ASSEARGYGYT
abundance: many; v_gene: TRBV6-5; j_gene: TRBJ1-1; CDR3aa: ASSYSYVDTEAF
abundance: many; v_gene: TRBV28; j_gene: TRBJ1-2; CDR3aa: ASRPQNSNYGYT
abundance: many; v_gene: TRBV2; j_gene: TRBJ1-6; CDR3aa: ASSDHNSPLH
abundance: .; v_gene: TRBV6-1; j_gene: TRBJ2-2; CDR3aa: ASGDRAVTGELF
abundance: once; v_gene: TRBV6-5; j_gene: TRBJ2-7; CDR3aa: ASSYSTGGYEQY
abundance: many; v_gene: TRBV7-9; j_gene: TRBJ1-2; CDR3aa: ASSPGQGNYGYT
abundance: .; v_gene: TRBV12-3/TRBV12-4; j_gene: TRBJ2-1; CDR3aa: ASRASGAGNEQF
abundance: many; v_gene: TRBV2; j_gene: TRBJ2-2; CDR3aa: ASSPGTSEGGELF
abundance: .; v_gene: TRBV27; j_gene: TRBJ2-1; CDR3aa: ASSRTGLAGHNGQF
abundance: many; v_gene: TRBV11-3; j_gene: TRBJ2-5; CDR3aa: ASSGQPQETQY
abundance: .; v_gene: TRBV6-1; j_gene: TRBJ1-1; CDR3aa: ASSPGRGTEAF
abundance: few; v_gene: TRBV6-1; j_gene: TRBJ1-5; CDR3aa: ASNPTVSFSNQPQH
abundance: many; v_gene: TRBV5-6; j_gene: TRBJ2-5; CDR3aa: ASMHQTSGRVVETQY
abundance: .; v_gene: TRBV18; j_gene: TRBJ2-5; CDR3aa: ASSPPGVGTEY
abundance: few; v_gene: TRBV6-1; j_gene: TRBJ1-2; CDR3aa: ASTAGTASNYGYT
abundance: .; v_gene: TRBV9; j_gene: TRBJ2-7; CDR3aa: ASSRDLSEQY
abundance: .; v_gene: TRBV20-1; j_gene: TRBJ1-5; CDR3aa: SAGGTLTGQGGNQPQH
abundance: .; v_gene: TRBV6-1; j_gene: TRBJ2-7; CDR3aa: ASRVAGLKEQY
abundance: .; v_gene: TRBV5-1; j_gene: TRBJ2-1; CDR3aa: ASSLLAGGNNEQF
abundance: many; v_gene: TRBV11-2; j_gene: TRBJ1-2; CDR3aa: ASSLPGQGDAYT
abundance: few; v_gene: TRBV6-5; j_gene: TRBJ2-7; CDR3aa: ASSYTFSGRNTYEQY
abundance: .; v_gene: TRBV5-1; j_gene: TRBJ2-5; CDR3aa: ASSLGNGETQY